This T cell receptor beta chain was obtained from a study of T cell responses to AZD1222 COVID-19 vaccine. General observations from the study: Mostly white British, mostly female donors; authors suggested clonal diversity may be underestimated. An increase in Spike-specific TCR breadth and depth was observed after two AZD1222 doses.

The method was immunoSEQ multiplex PCR; TCRdb's version includes in-frame clones alone and lacks a portion of them. The sample contains 54,000 or so clones, about 80% of which appear only once. Regarding this clone: Antigen specificity is unknown.

The sequencing here drew on peripheral blood, taken 28 days after the second AZD1222 dose. This TCR came from an adult who received the AZD1222 COVID-19 vaccine.

The CDR3 here is CSVRGSAYNEQFF. CDR3 sequence (DNA): TGCAGCGTTCGAGGCTCGGCCTACAATGAGCAGTTCTTC. The chain links TRBV29-1 to TRBJ2-1; D is unclear. Trimming removed 5 bases at V and 2 bases at J, with 10 bases between. Germline V gene lookup returns CDR1 SQVTM and CDR2 ANQGSEA. CDR3 size: 13 residues.